This passage covers 2 T cell receptor beta chains from one sample sequenced in a study of T cells in women clearing cervical HPV infection (dated by TCRdb to the late 2010s). The library was built by means of the immunoSEQ multiplex PCR assay. The table was pulled from immuneACCESS by TCRdb, which kept in-frame rearrangements only. Such tables lose some clones; where checked, under half of the loss comes from unresolved V genes, and the rest has no known cause. The table kept for this sample lists about 26,000 clones. The top ten clones comprise roughly 10% of the sample. Source material: blood buffy coat. These receptors were taken from a woman aged 18 to 69 with a cervical HPV16 infection that either progressed to CIN3+ or cleared (not recorded which).

A note on this clone: The read ends 3 residues before the CDR3 terminus; that terminus is restored from the germline J gene. V and J are TRBV19 and TRBJ1-2; D is possibly TRBD1 (5 bases). The CDR3 extends over 13 amino acids. Germline V CDR1 and CDR2: LNHDA, SQIVND (reference sequence). The covered CDR3 bases are TGTGCCAGTTGGGGACTCTCTGGGGGTCAC. Residues: CASWGLSGGH. The CDR3 in its entirety is CASWGLSGGHYTF. Supplemented by reference TRBV19 and TRBJ1-2, the full variable domain reads DGGITQSPKYLFRKEGQNVTLSCEQNLNHDAMYWYRQDPGQGLRLIYYSQIVNDFQKGDIAEGYSVSREKKESFPLTVTSAQKNPTAFYLCASWGLSGGHYTFGSGTRLTVV.

A remark on this clone: Read data end 3 residues before the CDR3 end; the end is taken from the germline J gene. V usage is TRBV10-3 and J usage is TRBJ2-7; TRBD2 is a possible D gene (5 bases). The length of the CDR3 is 14 residues. V was pared by 3 bases and J by 1 base, with 10 bases between. Germline CDR1 ENHRY, CDR2 SYGVKD. The part of the CDR3 DNA that was read is TGTGCCATCAGTGACGGACTCGTTTCCTACGAG. Translating it yields CAISDGLVSYE. The CDR3 in its entirety is CAISDGLVSYEQYF.